This passage covers 15 T cell receptor beta chains from one sample sequenced in a study of blood T cell repertoires in COVID-19. Only in-frame clones appear in the TCRdb table, and some are missing; sequencing was by immunoSEQ multiplex PCR. The sample consists of roughly 250,000 clones, approximately 90% of them appearing once. The sequencing sample was made of PBMCs or T cells enriched from blood (not recorded which). The receptor source for this set is a woman between 40 and 50 years old with acute COVID-19.

V is TRBV10-2 and J is TRBJ2-2; maybe TRBD1 (6 bases). Germline V CDR1 and CDR2: WSHSY, SAAADI. The CDR3 length is 14 residues. V lost 9 bases and J 1 base, leaving 12 bases between the germline ends. The CDR3 DNA is TGCGCCAGTAGTAAGGGACAGAACACCGGGGAGCTGTTTTTT. Its protein is CASSKGQNTGELFF.

The chain links TRBV3-1 (or the pseudogene TRBV3-2) to TRBJ1-2; TRBD1 aligns across 11 bases. From germline, CDR1 is LGHDT and CDR2 YNNKEL (reference sequence). J lost 7 bases, V lost 3 bases, and 4 bases had no gene match. The CDR3 contains 14 residues. For the CDR3, the DNA is TGTGCCAGCAGCCAGGACAGGGGGCAGGGTGGCTACACCTTC. Protein sequence: CASSQDRGQGGYTF.

This rearrangement joins TRBV5-1 to TRBJ1-1; D is ambiguous. The germline V gene encodes CDR1 SGHRS and CDR2 YFSETQ. V lost 0 bases and J 0 bases, leaving 9 bases between the germline ends. This CDR3 region has 15 residues. Written as DNA, the CDR3 is TGCGCCAGCAGCTTGGGTGGCAGGATGAACACTGAAGCTTTCTTT. Protein sequence: CASSLGGRMNTEAFF.

This rearrangement joins TRBV7-9 to TRBJ2-5; 9 bases are shared with TRBD1. V dropped 5 bases and J dropped 4; count of bases not matched to a gene: 11. Per the germline V gene, CDR1 is SEHNR and CDR2 is FQNEAQ (reference sequence). This CDR3 has 16 residues. CDR3: CASSSTGGDYGETQYF. The CDR3 nucleotides read TGTGCCAGCAGCAGTACAGGGGGCGACTATGGAGAGACCCAGTACTTC. Full variable domain (remainder filled in from reference TRBV7-9 and TRBJ2-5): DTGVSQNPRHKITKRGQNVTFRCDPISEHNRLYWYRQTLGQGPEFLTYFQNEAQLEKSRLLSDRFSAERPKGSFSTLEIQRTEQGDSAMYLCASSSTGGDYGETQYFGPGTRLLVL.

The chain is built from TRBV11-3 and TRBJ1-1, with D possibly being TRBD1 (6 bases). The CDR3 totals 15 residues. The V gene's germline CDR1 is SGHNT and CDR2 YENEEA. The ends were cut back, 4 bases at V and 0 bases at J, with 12 bases in the middle. As DNA, the CDR3 is TGTGCCAGCAGCTCACGACAGGATATGAACACTGAAGCTTTCTTT. Its protein is CASSSRQDMNTEAFF.

The CDR3 DNA follows: TGTGCCAGTACCCAAACAGGGGGCGCAATCTACGAGCAGTACTTC. Protein product: CASTQTGGAIYEQYF. The genes are TRBV19 and TRBJ2-7; 9 bases are a match to TRBD1. Trimming cost V 7 bases and J 3 bases; bases outside gene matches: 10. The germline V gene has CDR1 LNHDA and CDR2 SQIVND (reference sequence). There are 15 residues in the CDR3.

This sequence joins TRBV4-2 and TRBJ1-3; 7 bases align to TRBD1. V lost 7 bases to trimming and J lost 0 bases; unmatched junction nucleotides: 12. CDR1 is LGHNA, CDR2 YNFKEQ, per germline. This CDR3 spans 17 amino acids. The CDR3 nucleotides read TGTGCCAGCACCTCTGTAGGGGGCTCCAGCTCTGGAAACACCATATATTTT. Residues: CASTSVGGSSSGNTIYF.

The chain is built from TRBV7-2 and TRBJ1-6; D gene unclear. The CDR3 sequence is 12 residues long. Germline CDR1 is SGHTA and CDR2 is FQGNSA. The V and J ends lost 6 bases and 5 bases respectively, with 5 bases between them. The CDR3 nucleotides are TGTGCCAGCAGTAGAGATAATTCACCCCTCCACTTT. It is translated as CASSRDNSPLHF.

The V call is TRBV9, the J call TRBJ2-3; weak D call: TRBD1 (5 bases). CDR3 length equals 16 residues. In germline, CDR1 is SGDLS, CDR2 YYNGEE. V was cut by 3 bases and J by 2 bases, with 16 bases left in between. Here the CDR3 reads CASSARQSPTTDTQYF. The CDR3 region has the DNA TGTGCCAGCAGCGCCCGACAGTCCCCTACCACAGATACGCAGTATTTT.

This chain connects TRBV29-1 to TRBJ1-2; D is uncertain. CDR1 and CDR2 from the germline V gene are SQVTM and ANQGSEA. The CDR3 runs 13 residues. V lost 3 bases, J lost 5 bases, and 13 bases lay in between. CDR3 amino acids: CSVELAESYGYTF. The CDR3 DNA follows: TGCAGCGTTGAGCTTGCAGAAAGTTATGGCTACACCTTC.

The rearrangement links TRBV27 to TRBJ1-4, with unresolved D. This CDR3 has 12 residues. V shed 5 bases and J shed 8 bases, with 9 bases lying between them. The germline CDR1 and CDR2 sequences are MNHEY and SMNVEV (reference sequence). DNA for the CDR3: TGTGCCAGCAGTAACCGGGAAGAAAAACTGTTTTTT. Its protein is CASSNREEKLFF.

The J gene is TRBJ1-1, the V gene TRBV11-3; possible D gene TRBD1, 6 bases. V dropped 2 bases and J dropped 1 base, with 8 bases sitting between them. Germline CDR1 reads SGHNT; CDR2 reads YENEEA. The CDR3 has 14 amino acids. The CDR3 loop reads CASSLRTANTEAFF. CDR3 bases: TGTGCCAGCAGCTTAAGGACAGCGAACACTGAAGCTTTCTTT.

The chain employs TRBV5-5 and TRBJ2-2; TRBD1 might be the D (5 bases). The V gene's germline CDR1 is SGHKS and CDR2 YYEKEE (reference sequence). There are 16 residues in the CDR3. The ends were cut back, 0 bases at V and 5 bases at J, with 14 bases in the middle. The CDR3 region is CASSLAIGVRTGELFF. The CDR3 bases are TGTGCCAGCAGCTTGGCCATAGGGGTGCGGACCGGGGAGCTGTTTTTT.

J is TRBJ1-2 and V is TRBV28, with TRBD1 identical over 7 bases. The CDR3 extends over 15 amino acids. Germline V gene data show CDR1 as MDHEN and CDR2 as SYDVKM. The ends lost 1 base at V and 4 bases at J; junction bases unmatched: 6. The CDR3: CASSLSTTGSYGYTF. The DNA for the CDR3 is TGTGCCAGCAGTTTATCGACGACAGGGAGCTATGGCTACACCTTC.

V usage is TRBV11-1 and J usage is TRBJ2-7, with 7 nucleotides matching TRBD1. The CDR3 is 15 amino acids. Germline V gene sequence: CDR1 SGHAT, CDR2 FQDESV (reference sequence). The ends lost 3 bases at V and 3 bases at J; junction bases unmatched: 8. CDR3: CASSFGETGFYEQYF. The CDR3 bases are TGTGCCAGCAGCTTCGGCGAGACAGGGTTCTACGAGCAGTACTTC.